Listed here are 26 T cell receptor beta chains from one sample, sequenced in a study of blood T cells in healthy people across ages. Then a second PCR, running about 7 to 11 cycles, was carried out with a sample-barcoded 5' primer and a J-beta primer mix. TCRdb analysed the 5' RACE reads with MiXCR anew, one entry per CDR3 protein. In the table there are 1,800,000 or so distinct CDR3 sequences, about 39% of which are singletons. Material: blood. These receptors came from a human donor in good health.

This clonotype was detected a few times. The gene calls are TRBV6-6 and TRBJ2-3, with 9 positions matching TRBD2. Germline CDR1 MNHNY, CDR2 SVGAGI (reference sequence). This CDR3 has 15 residues. The J segment lost 2 bases and the V segment lost 6 bases, leaving 6 bases of the junction unmatched. The CDR3 spells CASSPRLAATDTQYF. The CDR3 bases are TGTGCCAGCAGCCCCCGACTAGCGGCCACAGATACGCAGTATTTT.

This clonotype was observed a handful of times. This sequence joins TRBV9 and TRBJ2-7; tentative D call: TRBD1 (6 bases). This CDR3 spans 15 amino acids. The germline V and J ends were trimmed by 4 bases and 1 base, with 15 bases remaining between them. The germline CDR1 and CDR2 sequences are SGDLS and YYNGEE. The CDR3 here is CASSPTPGDSYEQYF. CDR3 DNA: TGTGCCAGCAGCCCCACCCCAGGGGATTCCTACGAGCAGTACTTC.

V usage is TRBV7-2 and J usage is TRBJ2-5; 10 positions match TRBD2. The CDR3 sequence is 16 residues long. Germline CDR1 SGHTA, CDR2 FQGNSA. V was clipped by 5 bases and J by 1 base; unmatched bases: 7. The CDR3 DNA follows: TGTGCCAGCAGCGAGGCTAGCGGGGGCTCCCAAGAGACCCAGTACTTC. Amino acid sequence: CASSEASGGSQETQYF.

This chain uses TRBV5-1 with TRBJ1-1; a possible D gene is TRBD1 (5 bases). Germline CDR1 is SGHRS and CDR2 is YFSETQ. The length of the CDR3 is 16 residues. Trimming shortened V by 4 bases and J by 4 bases, and 20 bases separated the two germline ends. Here the CDR3 reads CASSVQGAGGTTEAFF. The CDR3 DNA follows: TGCGCCAGCAGCGTACAAGGGGCGGGTGGGACCACTGAAGCTTTCTTT. Based on the CDR3 plus reference TRBV5-1 and TRBJ1-1, the full variable domain is KAGVTQTPRYLIKTRGQQVTLSCSPISGHRSVSWYQQTPGQGLQFLFEYFSETQRNKGNFPGRFSGRQFSNSRSEMNVSTLELGDSALYLCASSVQGAGGTTEAFFGQGTRLTVV.

This clonotype was detected a few times. In nucleotides, the CDR3 is TGTGCCAGCAGTGAATTTTTAATAGAAGAGGGAACTTACTATGGCTACACCTTC. Residues: CASSEFLIEEGTYYGYTF. This chain joins TRBV25-1 and TRBJ1-2; D gene ambiguous. The germline V and J ends were trimmed by 1 base and 3 bases, with 21 bases remaining between them. This CDR3 contains 18 residues. Germline V gene lookup returns CDR1 MGHDK and CDR2 SYGVNS.

Comments on this clonotype: The germline gene is not matched at one end of the junction; a read error may be the cause. The rearrangement links TRBV29-1 to TRBJ2-2; TRBD1 matches at 9 bases. This CDR3 has 14 residues. Germline V lookup: CDR1 SQVTM, CDR2 ANQGSEA. CDR3 nucleotides: TGCAGCGTTGTGGGACAGGGTTTCACCGGGGACCTGTTTTTT. Its protein is CSVVGQGFTGDLFF.

This clonotype was seen a single time. The chain carries TRBV28 and TRBJ2-5; D is uncertain. The DNA end lines up better with TRBJ2-7; the J call may be wrong. Looked up from germline, CDR1 is MDHEN and CDR2 is SYDVKM. CDR3 length equals 12 residues. The CDR3 nucleotides read TGTGCCAGCAAAAGGAAGGCCTACGAGCAGTACTTC. Amino acid sequence: CASKRKAYEQYF.

The chain employs TRBV5-1 and TRBJ1-6; 7 nucleotides align to TRBD1. The CDR3 runs to 14 residues. The germline V gene encodes CDR1 SGHRS and CDR2 YFSETQ. V lost 4 bases and J lost 9; bases outside the gene matches: 7. In DNA form, the CDR3 reads TGCGCCAGCAGCACCGGGACAGTGACTTCACCCCTCCACTTT. It specifies CASSTGTVTSPLHF.

In this sample, this clonotype turned up a few times. The chain is built from TRBV12-3 or TRBV12-4 and TRBJ1-2; TRBD1 might be the D (6 bases). The V gene lost 4 bases and the J gene lost 8 bases, with 20 bases spanning the gap. CDR3 length: 15 residues. The CDR3 region is CASSSRGQVLRGYTF. The DNA for the CDR3 is TGTGCCAGCAGTTCCCGGGGGCAGGTTCTTCGGGGCTACACCTTC.

The CDR3 reads CASSYSGLVSETQYF. DNA for the CDR3: TGTGCCAGCAGTTACTCGGGACTAGTCTCAGAGACCCAGTACTTC. The rearrangement links TRBV12-3 or TRBV12-4 to TRBJ2-5; 8 nucleotides align to TRBD2. The J segment lost 4 bases and the V segment lost 4 bases, leaving 8 bases of the junction unmatched. The CDR3 is 15 amino acids.

The rearrangement joins TRBV7-9 to TRBJ2-1; possibly TRBD2 for D (7 bases). From germline, CDR1 is SEHNR and CDR2 FQNEAQ (reference sequence). This CDR3 has 14 amino acids. V was clipped by 8 bases and J by 4 bases, with 15 bases between them. The CDR3 spells CASGEGGPYNEQFF. Written as DNA, the CDR3 is TGTGCCAGCGGGGAGGGGGGGCCGTACAATGAGCAGTTCTTC.

The V call is TRBV11-2, the J call TRBJ2-4; 10 positions match TRBD1. The end of the DNA fits TRBJ2-7 better, so the J call may be wrong. The CDR3 has 15 residues. The germline V gene has CDR1 SGHAT and CDR2 FQNNGV. The CDR3 loop reads CASSLTGGPFDEQYF. In DNA, the CDR3 is TGTGCCAGCAGCTTGACAGGGGGCCCTTTCGACGAGCAGTACTTC.

Worth noting for this clonotype: An end of the junction differs from the germline gene, which may be a read error. The chain uses TRBV9 and TRBJ2-7, with 7 bases lining up with TRBD2. Germline V gene data show CDR1 as SGDLS and CDR2 as YYNGEE. The CDR3 has 15 amino acids. CDR3 sequence (DNA): TGTGCCACCAGCGTAGCTAGCGGCTTCTCCTACGAGCAGTACTTC. This gives the protein CATSVASGFSYEQYF. The full variable domain, in which reference TRBV9 and TRBJ2-7 provide the parts outside the CDR3, is DSGVTQTPKHLITATGQRVTLRCSPRSGDLSVYWYQQSLDQGLQFLIQYYNGEERAKGNILERFSAQQFPDLHSELNLSSLELGDSALYFCATSVASGFSYEQYFGPGTRLTVT.

This clonotype has more than one count but fewer than ten. Here the CDR3 reads CASSLLGGGQFF. For the CDR3, the DNA is TGTGCCAGCAGTTTATTAGGCGGGGGGCAGTTCTTC. The gene calls are TRBV27 and TRBJ2-1; TRBD2 matches at 7 bases. Germline-derived CDR1 and CDR2 are MNHEY and SMNVEV (reference sequence). The CDR3 has 12 amino acids. The V and J ends lost 1 base and 12 bases, in that order; junction bases with no gene match: 3.

V gene TRBV20-1 combines with J gene TRBJ1-2, with D hard to call. This CDR3 contains 11 residues. Germline lookup yields CDR1 DFQATT and CDR2 SNEGSKA (reference sequence). Trimming removed 0 bases at V and 8 bases at J, with 7 bases between. CDR3 sequence (DNA): TGCAGTGCTAGAGATCCCTTGGGCTACACCTTC. Its protein product is CSARDPLGYTF.

Worth noting for this clonotype: A much more abundant neighbour one base away suggests this may be a read error. This chain links TRBV6-6 with TRBJ2-3, with D maybe TRBD1 (6 bases). This CDR3 has 17 residues. The germline gives CDR1 MNHNY, CDR2 SVGAGI (reference sequence). The DNA for the CDR3 is TGTGTCAGCAGTTATCGCACGTCCGTGGGGGCGGCAGATACGCAGTATTTT. It encodes CVSSYRTSVGAADTQYF.

This clonotype was detected a few times. CDR3 bases: TGTGCCAGCAGCTTGGGAGTGGGCAGGGCAAACACTGAAGCTTTCTTT. Translating gives CASSLGVGRANTEAFF. The chain employs TRBV5-4 and TRBJ1-1; possible D gene TRBD1, 5 bases. The CDR3 loop spans 16 amino acids. Between the trimmed V and J ends, which lost 0 bases and 2 bases, there was a span of 14 bases. Germline V gene data show CDR1 as SGHNT and CDR2 as YYREEE (reference sequence).

This chain's CDR3 is CASTKTGFNEQFF. The CDR3 DNA reads as TGTGCCAGCACCAAGACAGGGTTCAATGAGCAGTTCTTC. This rearrangement joins TRBV7-9 to TRBJ2-1, with 7 bases aligning to TRBD1. CDR1 and CDR2 (germline): SEHNR, FQNEAQ (reference sequence). Trimming cost V 7 bases and J 6 bases; bases outside gene matches: 6. The CDR3 consists of 13 residues.

This clonotype was detected only a few times. CDR3 in DNA: TGTGCCAGCAGCTCCCCCCCTGACAGGGTCTATGGCTACACCTTC. Translated: CASSSPPDRVYGYTF. The rearrangement links TRBV7-9 to TRBJ1-2, with TRBD1 matching over 7 bases. Trimming cost V 4 bases and J 4 bases; bases outside gene matches: 9. Germline V lookup: CDR1 SEHNR, CDR2 FQNEAQ (reference sequence). CDR3 length: 15 amino acids.

The gene calls are TRBV20-1 and TRBJ1-1; TRBD1 matches at 7 bases. The germline gives CDR1 DFQATT, CDR2 SNEGSKA (reference sequence). This CDR3 spans 12 amino acids. V lost 5 bases to trimming and J lost 5 bases; unmatched junction nucleotides: 5. CDR3 in DNA: TGCAGTGCTTACAGGGGAGGGACTGAAGCTTTCTTT. It is translated as CSAYRGGTEAFF.

This clonotype has a single count. This sequence joins TRBV29-1 and TRBJ2-7; no firm D call. The V gene lost 7 bases and the J gene lost 2 bases, with 12 bases spanning the gap. This CDR3 region has 12 residues. Per germline, CDR1 SQVTM and CDR2 ANQGSEA. This chain's CDR3 is CSAGSDPYEQYF. CDR3 bases: TGCAGCGCCGGCAGCGACCCCTACGAGCAGTACTTC.

The chain uses TRBV5-1 and TRBJ2-1; TRBD1 agrees at 8 bases. The V gene's germline CDR1 is SGHRS and CDR2 YFSETQ. The length of the CDR3 is 15 residues. Trimming at V came to 4 bases and at J to 15 bases, leaving 18 bases not matched to a gene. CDR3 in DNA: TGCGCCAGCAGCGCCCGATCCGGGACACAGGGGGGTTGGTTCTTC. Protein product: CASSARSGTQGGWFF.

A note on this clonotype: A junction boundary mismatches the germline segment, possibly from a read error. V gene TRBV7-2 combines with J gene TRBJ2-3; D remains ambiguous. The CDR3 sequence is 14 residues long. In germline, CDR1 is SGHTA, CDR2 FQGNSA. The CDR3 coding sequence is TGTGCCAGCAGCTTCGACTCCTACACAGATATGCAGTATTTT. It translates to CASSFDSYTDMQYF.

Notes on this clonotype: One end of the junction is discordant with germline, which a read error may explain. This rearrangement joins TRBV6-5 to TRBJ2-3; tentative D call: TRBD2 (7 bases). Germline CDR1 is MNHEY and CDR2 is SVGAGI. The CDR3 is 16 residues long. The CDR3 DNA reads as TGTGCCAGCAGTTACGGGTCGGGGGGCACCACAGATACCCAGTATTTT. It translates to CASSYGSGGTTDTQYF.

The J gene is TRBJ2-5, the V gene TRBV2; D is undetermined. This CDR3 has 13 residues. V shed 4 bases and J shed 11 bases, with 17 bases lying between them. Germline values: CDR1 SNHLY, CDR2 FYNNEI. Here the CDR3 reads CASSVRGSLRQYF. CDR3 nucleotides: TGTGCCAGCAGTGTTCGAGGATCGCTACGGCAGTACTTC.

In this sample, this clonotype turned up a few times. The CDR3 spells CSVETGRGYGYTF. The CDR3 DNA follows: TGCAGCGTTGAAACGGGAAGGGGCTATGGCTACACCTTC. The V call is TRBV29-1, the J call TRBJ1-2; D may be TRBD1 (5 bases). The CDR3 totals 13 residues. V shed 2 bases and J shed 4 bases, with 11 bases lying between them. Germline-derived CDR1 and CDR2 are SQVTM and ANQGSEA. Full variable domain (outside the CDR3, taken from reference TRBV29-1 and TRBJ1-2): SAVISQKPSRDICQRGTSLTIQCQVDSQVTMMFWYRQQPGQSLTLIATANQGSEATYESGFVIDKFPISRPNLTFSTLTVSNMSPEDSSIYLCSVETGRGYGYTFGSGTRLTVV.